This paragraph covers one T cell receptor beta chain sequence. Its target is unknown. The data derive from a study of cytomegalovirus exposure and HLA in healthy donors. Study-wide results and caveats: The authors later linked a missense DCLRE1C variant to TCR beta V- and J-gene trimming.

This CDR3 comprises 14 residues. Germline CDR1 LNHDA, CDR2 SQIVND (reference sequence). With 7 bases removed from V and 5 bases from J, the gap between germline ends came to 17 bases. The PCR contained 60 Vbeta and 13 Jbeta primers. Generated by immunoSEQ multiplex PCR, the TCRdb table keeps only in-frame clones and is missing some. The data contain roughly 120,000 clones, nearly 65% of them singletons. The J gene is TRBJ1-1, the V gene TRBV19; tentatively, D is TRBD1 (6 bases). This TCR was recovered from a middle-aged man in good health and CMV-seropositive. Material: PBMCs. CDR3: CASTNPGHTTEAFF. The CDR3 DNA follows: TGTGCCAGTACGAACCCGGGACATACGACTGAAGCTTTCTTT.